This T cell receptor (beta chain) derives from a study of blood T cell repertoires in COVID-19. Study as a whole: The United States, Italy and Spain provided the acute and convalescent COVID-19 samples.

Sequencing was performed with immunoSEQ multiplex PCR; in TCRdb, only in-frame clones are kept and a portion is missing. The top ten hold roughly 2.8% of the sample, which has around 200,000 clones, about 83% seen once. This clone appeared a single time. Trimming removed 5 bases from V and 7 bases from J, with 22 bases in between. Germline V gene data show CDR1 as SGHTS and CDR2 as YDEGEE. This CDR3 contains 15 residues. The sequencing input was peripheral blood. This chain connects TRBV5-8 to TRBJ2-7; D possibly corresponds to TRBD1 (5 bases). This receptor was identified in a man aged 50 to 59 with active or convalescent COVID-19. The CDR3 DNA reads TGTGCCAGCAGATCCCCTGAGGCAGGGCTAGGGGAGCAGTACTTC. The encoded protein is CASRSPEAGLGEQYF. Together with reference TRBV5-8 and TRBJ2-7, the CDR3 gives the full variable domain: EAGVTQSPTHLIKTRGQQATLRCSPISGHTSVYWYQQALGLGLQFLLWYDEGEERNRGNFPPRFSGRQFPNYSSELNVNALELEDSALYLCASRSPEAGLGEQYFGPGTRLTVT.